The clone carrying this T cell receptor (beta chain) was seen repeatedly, ten times or more. Its antigen remains unidentified. This record belongs to a study of T cell repertoires in cytomegalovirus infection. Whole-study findings and limits: In two of eight donors, the top clonotype was HLA-C-restricted CMV-specific.

The V gene lost 10 bases and the J gene lost 1 base, with 15 bases spanning the gap. CDR1 is MNHEY, CDR2 SVGEGT, per germline. This CDR3 spans 14 amino acids. TCRdb independently ran MiXCR on the reads; one entry per CDR3 protein. In the table there are 150,000 to 200,000 distinct CDR3 sequences, approximately 14% of which are singletons. The chain is built from TRBV6-2 or TRBV6-3 and TRBJ2-3, with TRBD1 as a possible D gene (6 bases). Material: PBMCs. This TCR derives from a human donor in good health (CMV status not recorded). Some clones in this sample may be carry-over from other donors' samples. The CDR3 sequence: CATRRTARTDTQYF. The CDR3 nucleotides are TGTGCCACTCGGAGGACAGCGCGCACAGATACGCAGTATTTT.